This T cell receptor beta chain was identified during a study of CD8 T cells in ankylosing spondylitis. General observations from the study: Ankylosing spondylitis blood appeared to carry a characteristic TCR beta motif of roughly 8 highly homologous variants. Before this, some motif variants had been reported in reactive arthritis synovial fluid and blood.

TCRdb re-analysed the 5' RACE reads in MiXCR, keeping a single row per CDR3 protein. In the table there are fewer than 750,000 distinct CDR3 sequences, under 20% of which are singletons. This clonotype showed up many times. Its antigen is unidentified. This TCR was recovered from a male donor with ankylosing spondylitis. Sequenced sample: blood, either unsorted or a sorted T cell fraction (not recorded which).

The CDR3: CATGQLYNEQFF. As DNA, the CDR3 is TGTGCCACCGGACAGTTATACAATGAGCAGTTCTTC. This sequence joins TRBV10-3 and TRBJ2-1; maybe TRBD1 (6 bases). The CDR3 loop spans 12 amino acids. Trimming took off 10 bases at V and 4 bases at J, with 11 bases between the two ends. In germline, CDR1 is ENHRY, CDR2 SYGVKD.